This T cell receptor beta chain was profiled in a study of shared clonotypes between healthy human individuals. The CDR3 has 15 residues. Germline V gene sequence: CDR1 SGDLS, CDR2 YYNGEE. The V end lost 0 bases, the J end lost 1 base, and 8 bases lay between the germline ends. Measured with immunoSEQ multiplex PCR; TCRdb has only the in-frame clones, and not every one. The sample lists about 1 million clones; about 75% were seen once. Investigators divided CD4+ cells into CD45RA+ naive and CD45RA-negative memory subsets. The sample consisted of memory CD4+ T cells sorted from blood. Subset given: CD45RA-negative fraction. The receptor comes from a man aged 18 to 30 in good health. The rearrangement joins TRBV9 to TRBJ2-1; D is perhaps TRBD2 (5 bases). As DNA, the CDR3 is TGTGCCAGCAGCGTAGAGAGACTATCCTACAATGAGCAGTTCTTC. Translating it yields CASSVERLSYNEQFF.